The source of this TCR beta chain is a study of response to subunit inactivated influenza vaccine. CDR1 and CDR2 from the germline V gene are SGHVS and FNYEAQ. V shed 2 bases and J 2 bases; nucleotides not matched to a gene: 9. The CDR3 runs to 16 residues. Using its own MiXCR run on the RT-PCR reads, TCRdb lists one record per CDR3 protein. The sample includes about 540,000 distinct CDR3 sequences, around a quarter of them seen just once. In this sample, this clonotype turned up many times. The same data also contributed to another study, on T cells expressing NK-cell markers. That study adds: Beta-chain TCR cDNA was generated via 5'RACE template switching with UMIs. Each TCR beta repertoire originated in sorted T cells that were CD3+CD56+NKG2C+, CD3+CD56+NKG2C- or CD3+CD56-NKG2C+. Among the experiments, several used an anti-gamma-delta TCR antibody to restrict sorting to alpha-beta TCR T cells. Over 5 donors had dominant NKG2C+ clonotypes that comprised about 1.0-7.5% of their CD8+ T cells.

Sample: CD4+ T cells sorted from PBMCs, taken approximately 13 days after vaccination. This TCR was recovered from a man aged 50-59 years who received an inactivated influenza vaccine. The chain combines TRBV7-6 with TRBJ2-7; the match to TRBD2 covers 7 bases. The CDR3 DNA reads TGTGCCAGCAGCTTAAGCGGGACTATAGCTGCCTACGAGCAGTACTTC. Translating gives CASSLSGTIAAYEQYF.